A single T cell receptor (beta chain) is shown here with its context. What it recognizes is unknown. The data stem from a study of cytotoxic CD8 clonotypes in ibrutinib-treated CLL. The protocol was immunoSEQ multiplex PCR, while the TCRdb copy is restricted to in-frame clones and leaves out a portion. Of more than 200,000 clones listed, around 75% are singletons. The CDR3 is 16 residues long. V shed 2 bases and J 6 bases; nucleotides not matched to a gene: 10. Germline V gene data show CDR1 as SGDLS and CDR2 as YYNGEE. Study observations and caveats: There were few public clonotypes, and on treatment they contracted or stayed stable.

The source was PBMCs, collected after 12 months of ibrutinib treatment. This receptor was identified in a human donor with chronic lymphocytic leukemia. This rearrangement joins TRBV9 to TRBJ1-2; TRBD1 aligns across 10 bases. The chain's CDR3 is CASSVTPGQGIDGYTF. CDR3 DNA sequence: TGTGCCAGCAGCGTTACTCCGGGACAGGGGATCGATGGCTACACCTTC.